Below are 9 T cell receptor beta chains sequenced from a single sample in a study of blood T cell repertoires in COVID-19. Clones were sequenced by immunoSEQ multiplex PCR, and TCRdb holds only the in-frame ones, with some missing. Of under 300,000 clones listed, around four fifths are singletons. Sequenced input: PBMCs or T cells enriched from blood (not recorded which). These receptors all come from a man aged 35-49 years who had recovered from COVID-19.

V gene TRBV5-4 combines with J gene TRBJ1-1; 7 nucleotides line up with TRBD1. This CDR3 spans 14 amino acids. CDR1 SGHNT and CDR2 YYREEE come from the germline V gene (reference sequence). J was trimmed by 5 bases and V by 0 bases; bases with no gene match: 4. The CDR3 region is CASSLEGRGTEAFF. As DNA, the CDR3 is TGTGCCAGCAGCTTGGAGGGCAGGGGGACTGAAGCTTTCTTT.

J is TRBJ2-5 and V is TRBV6-2 or TRBV6-3, with 7 bases that match TRBD2. V dropped 5 bases and J dropped 3; count of bases not matched to a gene: 6. The CDR3 consists of 14 residues. Per the germline V gene, CDR1 is MNHEY and CDR2 is SVGEGT. Here the CDR3 reads CASSPGGGEETQYF. The CDR3 DNA reads TGTGCCAGCAGTCCGGGTGGGGGGGAAGAGACCCAGTACTTC.

V usage is TRBV6-5 and J usage is TRBJ1-3; tentatively, D is TRBD1 (6 bases). This CDR3 is 14 amino acids long. The germline V gene has CDR1 MNHEY and CDR2 SVGAGI. Trimming shortened V by 2 bases and J by 2 bases, and 7 bases separated the two germline ends. CDR3 residues: CASSYGGPGNTIYF. CDR3 nucleotides: TGTGCCAGCAGTTACGGGGGCCCTGGAAACACCATATATTTT.

The rearrangement joins TRBV4-2 to TRBJ2-7; TRBD2 agrees at 7 bases. The ends lost 11 bases at V and 3 bases at J; junction bases unmatched: 7. CDR3 length: 12 amino acids. Germline V CDR1 and CDR2: LGHNA, YNFKEQ. This CDR3 is CASGGEGYEQYF. CDR3 sequence (DNA): TGTGCCTCTGGCGGGGAGGGCTACGAGCAGTACTTC.

The chain employs TRBV9 and TRBJ2-3; TRBD2 is a possible D gene (5 bases). The CDR3 length is 15 residues. Germline V lookup: CDR1 SGDLS, CDR2 YYNGEE. The V and J ends lost 0 bases and 2 bases respectively, with 10 bases between them. The DNA of the CDR3 is TGTGCCAGCAGCGTAGGGACTGTTTTCACAGATACGCAGTATTTT. Protein product: CASSVGTVFTDTQYF.

This chain uses TRBV19 with TRBJ2-7; D possibly corresponds to TRBD1 (6 bases). This CDR3 contains 14 residues. V dropped 3 bases and J dropped 5 bases, with 14 bases sitting between them. Germline CDR1 and CDR2: LNHDA and SQIVND (reference sequence). For the CDR3, the DNA is TGTGCCAGTAGTATCGGCACAGGGTTTGACGAGCAGTACTTC. It yields the protein CASSIGTGFDEQYF.

The chain combines TRBV7-9 with TRBJ1-4, with a tentative D call TRBD1 (6 bases). The V gene lost 3 bases and the J gene lost 5 bases, with 10 bases spanning the gap. CDR3 size: 14 residues. Per germline, CDR1 SEHNR and CDR2 FQNEAQ (reference sequence). For the CDR3, the DNA is TGTGCCAGCAGCTTCGGACAGAGCAATGAAAAACTGTTTTTT. Its protein is CASSFGQSNEKLFF.

V and J are TRBV28 and TRBJ1-1; D remains ambiguous. V was pared by 2 bases and J by 2 bases, with 12 bases between. The CDR3 loop spans 15 amino acids. Germline V gene data show CDR1 as MDHEN and CDR2 as SYDVKM. The CDR3 protein is CASSLAGGYNTEAFF. Here the CDR3 DNA reads TGTGCCAGCAGTTTAGCTGGAGGGTATAACACTGAAGCTTTCTTT.

The CDR3 coding sequence is TGCAGCGTTGAATCACAGGGGTCAGATACGCAGTATTTT. Translating gives CSVESQGSDTQYF. V gene TRBV29-1 combines with J gene TRBJ2-3; 7 bases fit TRBD1. V dropped 2 bases and J dropped 4; count of bases not matched to a gene: 3. CDR1 and CDR2 from the germline V gene are SQVTM and ANQGSEA. The CDR3 runs 13 residues.